This T cell receptor (beta chain) was obtained from a study of OX40 agonist ivuxolimab in advanced cancers. At the level of the study: Cohort: about 80% men, mean age approximately 60, aged about 20 to 90.

Autoimmune disease history or systemic immunosuppression was exclusionary. Drawing of blood for sampling happened at baseline, at cycle 4 day 1, and at cycle 7 day 1. As regards this clone: Antigen unknown.

Libraries were prepared by immunoSEQ multiplex PCR; TCRdb keeps only in-frame clonotypes and omits some of them. Of roughly 53,000 clones in the sample, about nine tenths were seen once. V was shortened by 3 bases and J by 5 bases, with 20 bases between the two germline ends. Looked up from germline, CDR1 is SGDLS and CDR2 is YYNGEE. CDR3 length: 16 residues. Findings and limits, study-wide: Some patients without response likewise showed low normalized clonal expansion.

This chain uses TRBV9 with TRBJ2-5, with D possibly being TRBD2 (5 bases). This receptor was identified in an adult with an advanced solid tumor such as melanoma, head and neck, liver or kidney cancer. This material consisted of CD4+ or CD8+ T cells sorted from blood, taken in a trial of the OX40 agonist ivuxolimab. This CDR3 is CASSESPTGREETQYF. CDR3 DNA sequence: TGTGCCAGCAGCGAGTCCCCGACTGGGAGAGAGGAGACCCAGTACTTC.